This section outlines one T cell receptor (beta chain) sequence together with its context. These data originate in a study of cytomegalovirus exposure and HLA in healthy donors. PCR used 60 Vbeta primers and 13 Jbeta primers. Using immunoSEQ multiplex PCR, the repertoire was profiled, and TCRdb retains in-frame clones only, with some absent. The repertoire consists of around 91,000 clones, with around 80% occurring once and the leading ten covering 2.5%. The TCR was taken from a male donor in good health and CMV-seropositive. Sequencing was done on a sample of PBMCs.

This CDR3 is CASSVVSGGAGANVLTF. In DNA form, the CDR3 reads TGTGCCAGCAGCGTAGTGTCAGGGGGCGCCGGGGCCAACGTCCTGACTTTC. This rearrangement joins TRBV9 to TRBJ2-6; 8 bases agree with TRBD1. Germline values: CDR1 SGDLS, CDR2 YYNGEE. V shed 0 bases and J 4 bases; nucleotides not matched to a gene: 6. The CDR3 consists of 17 residues.